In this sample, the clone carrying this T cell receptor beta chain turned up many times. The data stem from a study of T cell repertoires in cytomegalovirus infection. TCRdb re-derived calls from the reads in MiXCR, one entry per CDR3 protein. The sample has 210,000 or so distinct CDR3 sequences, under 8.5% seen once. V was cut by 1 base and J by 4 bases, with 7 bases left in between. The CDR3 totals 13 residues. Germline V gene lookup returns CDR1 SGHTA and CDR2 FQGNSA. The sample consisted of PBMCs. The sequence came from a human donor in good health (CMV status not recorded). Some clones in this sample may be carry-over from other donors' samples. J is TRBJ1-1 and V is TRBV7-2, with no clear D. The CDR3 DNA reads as TGTGCCAGCAGCTTAGGCAGCCTCACTGAAGCTTTCTTT. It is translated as CASSLGSLTEAFF.